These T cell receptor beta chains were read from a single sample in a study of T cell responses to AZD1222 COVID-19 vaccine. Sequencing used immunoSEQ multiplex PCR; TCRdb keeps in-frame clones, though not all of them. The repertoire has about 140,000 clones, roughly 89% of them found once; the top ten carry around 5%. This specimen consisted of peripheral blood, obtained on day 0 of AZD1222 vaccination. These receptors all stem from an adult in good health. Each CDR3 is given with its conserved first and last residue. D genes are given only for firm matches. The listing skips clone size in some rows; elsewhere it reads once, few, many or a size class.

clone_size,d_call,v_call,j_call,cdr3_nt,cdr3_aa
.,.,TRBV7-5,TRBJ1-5,TGTGCCAGAAGCTCACCACGACAGGGGACACCGGACTTCCTGGACCAGCCCCAGCATTTT,CARSSPRQGTPDFLDQPQHF
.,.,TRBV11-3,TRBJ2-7,TGTGCCAGCAGCTCCTTCGCCGGGTCCGAGGCCCCCTACGAGCAGTACTTC,CASSSFAGSEAPYEQYF
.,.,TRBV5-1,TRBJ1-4,TGCGCCAGCAGCTTGCTTCAGGGAGGGAATGAAAAACTGTTTTTT,CASSLLQGGNEKLFF
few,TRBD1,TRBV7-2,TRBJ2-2,TGTGCCAGCAGCTCGGGACAGGGCACCGGGGAGCTGTTTTTT,CASSSGQGTGELFF
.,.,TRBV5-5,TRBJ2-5,TGTGCCAGCAGACGGACATTGCAAGAGACCCAGTACTTC,CASRRTLQETQYF
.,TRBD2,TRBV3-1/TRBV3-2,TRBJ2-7,TGTGCCAGCAGCCAAGGTGGGGCGGGAGTCAACGAGCAGTACTTC,CASSQGGAGVNEQYF
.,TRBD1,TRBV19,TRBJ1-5,TGTGCCAGTAAGCAGGGACAGGGGATTCATCAGCCCCAGCATTTT,CASKQGQGIHQPQHF
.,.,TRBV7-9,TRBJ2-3,TGTGCCAGCCGGGTAGCCCGCACAGATACGCAGTATTTT,CASRVARTDTQYF
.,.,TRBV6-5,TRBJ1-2,TGTGCCAGCAGTTACCAGATTGGACGGAACTATGGCTACACCTTC,CASSYQIGRNYGYTF
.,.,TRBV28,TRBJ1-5,TGTGCCAGCAGTCTAGGACAGCTCAATCAGCCCCAGCATTTT,CASSLGQLNQPQHF
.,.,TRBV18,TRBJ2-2,TGTGCCAGCTCACCAGTCCGAAACACCGGGGAGCTGTTTTTT,CASSPVRNTGELFF
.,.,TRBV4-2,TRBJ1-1,TGTGCCAGCAGCCAAATGACAGCGAACACTGAAGCTTTCTTT,CASSQMTANTEAFF
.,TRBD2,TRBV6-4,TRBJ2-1,TGTGCCAGCAGTGAACTAGCGGGAGTTGAGCAGTTCTTC,CASSELAGVEQFF
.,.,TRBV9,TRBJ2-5,TGTGCCAGCAGCGTAGGTAACCAAAGGGGGACCCAGTACTTC,CASSVGNQRGTQYF
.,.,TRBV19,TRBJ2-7,TGTGCCAGTAGTATAGAGGGCAGAACAGGCTACGAGCAGTACTTC,CASSIEGRTGYEQYF
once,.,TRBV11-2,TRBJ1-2,TGTGCCAGCAGCTTAGCATCGGGCTCGAATCATGGCTACACCTTC,CASSLASGSNHGYTF
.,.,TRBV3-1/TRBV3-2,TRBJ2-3,TGTGCCAGCAGCCAAGTTCCGACGCTAGATACGCAGTATTTT,CASSQVPTLDTQYF
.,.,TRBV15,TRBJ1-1,TGTGCCACCAGCAGAGCGGACGAGTACACTGAAGCTTTCTTT,CATSRADEYTEAFF
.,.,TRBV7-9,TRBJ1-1,TGTGCCAGCAGCCCCCCCTGGAGGGGAAACACTGAAGCTTTCTTT,CASSPPWRGNTEAFF
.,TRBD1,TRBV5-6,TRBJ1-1,TGTGCCAGCAGCGCCAGACAGGGGGCGAACACTGAAGCTTTCTTT,CASSARQGANTEAFF
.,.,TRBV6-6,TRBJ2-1,TGTGCCAGCAGCATGAGCTCCTACAATGAGCAGTTCTTC,CASSMSSYNEQFF
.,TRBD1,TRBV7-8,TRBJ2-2,TGTGCCAGCAGCCTGGGACAGGGGGCGACCGGGGAGCTGTTTTTT,CASSLGQGATGELFF
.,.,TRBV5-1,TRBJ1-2,TGCGCCAGCAGCAGTGGCTACACCTTC,CASSSGYTF
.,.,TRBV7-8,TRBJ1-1,TGTGCCAGCAGCCCTCGAGAGGACACTGAAGCTTTCTTT,CASSPREDTEAFF
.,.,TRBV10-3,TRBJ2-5,TGTGCCATCAGCGGATCCTACTCGACCACGACGCAAGAGACCCAGTACTTC,CAISGSYSTTTQETQYF
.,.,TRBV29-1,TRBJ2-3,TGCAGCGTTGCGTCGATGAACTACGATACGCAGTATTTT,CSVASMNYDTQYF
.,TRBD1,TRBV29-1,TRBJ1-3,TGCAGCGTTGAGGGGACAGGGGTGGTGTATTTT,CSVEGTGVVYF
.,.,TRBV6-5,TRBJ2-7,TGTGCCAGCAGTTACAGGGGTCTTCTTGCCTACGAGCAGTACTTC,CASSYRGLLAYEQYF
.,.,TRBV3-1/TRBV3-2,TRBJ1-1,TGTGCCAGCAGCCAAGGACGGCAGAACACTGAAGCTTTCTTT,CASSQGRQNTEAFF
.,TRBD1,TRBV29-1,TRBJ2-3,TGCAGCGCTCCCGGGACAGGCACAGATACGCAGTATTTT,CSAPGTGTDTQYF
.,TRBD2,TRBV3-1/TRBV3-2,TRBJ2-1,TGTGCCAGCAGCCAAGAGCGGGAGGTAAGCTCCTACAATGAGCAGTTCTTC,CASSQEREVSSYNEQFF
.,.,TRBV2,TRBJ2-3,TGTGCCAGCAGCTTGGCCGGGACAGATACGCAGTATTTT,CASSLAGTDTQYF
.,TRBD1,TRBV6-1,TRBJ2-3,TGTGCCAGCAGTGAACTGGCAGGGGGCCAAGATACGCAGTATTTT,CASSELAGGQDTQYF
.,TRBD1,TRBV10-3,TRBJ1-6,TGTGCCATCAGTGAGTCGGACAGGGCCAATTCACCCCTCCACTTT,CAISESDRANSPLHF
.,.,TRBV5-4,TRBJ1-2,TGTGCCAGCAGCTTGGTAACAGTTTCGGGCTACACCTTC,CASSLVTVSGYTF
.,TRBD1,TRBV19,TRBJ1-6,TGTGCCAGTAGTCTCCAGGGGGCAGGTTCACCCCTCCACTTT,CASSLQGAGSPLHF
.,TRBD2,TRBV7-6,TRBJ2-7,TGTGCCAGCAGCTCCCGGCTAGCGGGGAGCACGAACGAGCAGTACTTC,CASSSRLAGSTNEQYF
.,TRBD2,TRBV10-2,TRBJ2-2,TGCGCCAGCAGTGAGCCACCGAGCGGGAGAATTGTCGGGGAGCTGTTTTTT,CASSEPPSGRIVGELFF
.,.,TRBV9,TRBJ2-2,TGTGCCAGCAGCGCGGAGGGCGGGCGCGACCCGAACACCGGGGAGCTGTTTTTT,CASSAEGGRDPNTGELFF
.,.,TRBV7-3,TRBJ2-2,TGTGCCAGCAGCCTGGCTGGCGGGGAGCTGTTTTTT,CASSLAGGELFF
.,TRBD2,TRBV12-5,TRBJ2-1,TGTGCTAGTGGCTCCCCCCCAACGGGAGGAAACTCCTATGAGCAGTTCTTC,CASGSPPTGGNSYEQFF
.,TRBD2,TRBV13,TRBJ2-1,TGTGCCAGCAGCCCTTTCGGGACTAGCGGGGGCAATGAGCAGTTCTTC,CASSPFGTSGGNEQFF
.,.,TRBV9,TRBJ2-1,TGTGCCAGCAGCGTAGAGTACAATGAGCAGTTCTTC,CASSVEYNEQFF
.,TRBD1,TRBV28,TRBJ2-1,TGTGCCAGCAGTCAGACAGGGGGCGCGCATTACAATGAGCAGTTCTTC,CASSQTGGAHYNEQFF
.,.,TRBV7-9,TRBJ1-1,TGTGCCAGCAGTCGATGGACGGATGAAGCTTTCTTT,CASSRWTDEAFF
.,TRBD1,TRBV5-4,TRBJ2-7,TGTGCCAGCCAGAATAAAACAGGGGAAGTCGAGCAGTACTTC,CASQNKTGEVEQYF
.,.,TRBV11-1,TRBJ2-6,TGTGCCAGCAGCTTGAGGCTCTCTGGGGCCAACGTCCTGACTTTC,CASSLRLSGANVLTF
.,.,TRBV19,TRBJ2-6,TGTGCCAGTAGTCGGTTGGGGAAAGGGGCCAACGTCCTGACTTTC,CASSRLGKGANVLTF
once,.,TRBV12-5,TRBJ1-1,TGTGCTAGTGGTTTGGGGGGAGCTGAGGCTTTCTTT,CASGLGGAEAFF
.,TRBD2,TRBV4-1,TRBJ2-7,TGCGCCAGCAGGTACTCTAGCGGAGACCCTCGGGACGAGCAGTACTTC,CASRYSSGDPRDEQYF
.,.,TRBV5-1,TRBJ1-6,TGCGCCAGCAGCTTGGGGACAGCAAATAATTCACCCCTCCACTTT,CASSLGTANNSPLHF
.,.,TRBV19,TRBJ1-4,TGTGCCAGTAGTCTGCGGGGGGGGCCTAATGAAAAACTGTTTTTT,CASSLRGGPNEKLFF
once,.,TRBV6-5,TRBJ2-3,TGTGCCGTACCTATAGGGGGAGGTACGCAGTATTTT,CAVPIGGGTQYF
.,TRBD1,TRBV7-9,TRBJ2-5,TGTGCCAGCAGCGCCGGGACAGGGGGCGGAGAGACCCAGTACTTC,CASSAGTGGGETQYF
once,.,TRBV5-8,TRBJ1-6,TGTGCCAGCAGCTTAGGGAGGGAAAATTCACCCCTCCACTTT,CASSLGRENSPLHF
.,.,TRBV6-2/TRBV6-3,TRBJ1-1,TGTGCCAGCAGTTATGGGCACTCGAACACTGAAGCTTTCTTT,CASSYGHSNTEAFF
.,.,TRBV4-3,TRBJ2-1,TGCGCCAGCAGCCAAGATAGTTTTAGCGCCTCATACAATGAGCAGTTCTTC,CASSQDSFSASYNEQFF
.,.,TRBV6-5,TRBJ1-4,TGTGCCAGCAGACCCCAGTCGTTTAATGAAAAACTGTTTTTT,CASRPQSFNEKLFF
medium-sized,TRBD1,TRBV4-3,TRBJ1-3,TGCGCCAGCAGCCCTCGACAGGGAGGAAGGGCTGGAAACACCATATATTTT,CASSPRQGGRAGNTIYF
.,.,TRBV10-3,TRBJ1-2,TGTGCCATCAGTGAGTCTAACAGGGCTGATGGCTACACCTTC,CAISESNRADGYTF